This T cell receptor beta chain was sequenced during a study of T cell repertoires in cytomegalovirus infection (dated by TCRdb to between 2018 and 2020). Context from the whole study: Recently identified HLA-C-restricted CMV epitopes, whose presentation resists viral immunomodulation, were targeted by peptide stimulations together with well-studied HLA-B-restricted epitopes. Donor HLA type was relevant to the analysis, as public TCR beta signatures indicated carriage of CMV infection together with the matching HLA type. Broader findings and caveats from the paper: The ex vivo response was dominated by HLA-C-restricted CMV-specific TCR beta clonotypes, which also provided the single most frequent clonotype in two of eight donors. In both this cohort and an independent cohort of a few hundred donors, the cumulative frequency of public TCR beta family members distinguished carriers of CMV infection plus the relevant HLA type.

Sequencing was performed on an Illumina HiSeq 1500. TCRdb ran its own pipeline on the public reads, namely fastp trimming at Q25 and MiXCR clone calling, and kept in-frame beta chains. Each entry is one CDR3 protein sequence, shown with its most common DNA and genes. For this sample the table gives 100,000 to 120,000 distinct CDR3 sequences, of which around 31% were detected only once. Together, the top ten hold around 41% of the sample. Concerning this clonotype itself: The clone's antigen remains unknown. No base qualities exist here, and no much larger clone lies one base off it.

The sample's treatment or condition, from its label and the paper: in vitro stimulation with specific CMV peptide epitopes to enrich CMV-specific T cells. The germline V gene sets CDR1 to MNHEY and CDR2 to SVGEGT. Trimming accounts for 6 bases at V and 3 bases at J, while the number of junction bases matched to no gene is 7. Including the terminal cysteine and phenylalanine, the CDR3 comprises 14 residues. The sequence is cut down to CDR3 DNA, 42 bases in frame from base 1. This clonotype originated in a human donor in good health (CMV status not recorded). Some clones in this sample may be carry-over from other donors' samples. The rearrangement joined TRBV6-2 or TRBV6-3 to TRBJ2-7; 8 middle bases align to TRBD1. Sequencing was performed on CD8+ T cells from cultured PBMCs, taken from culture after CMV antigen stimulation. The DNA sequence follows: TGTGCCAGCAGGCTCCGACAGGGGATCTACGAGCAGTACTTC. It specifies CASRLRQGIYEQYF.